This paragraph reports one T cell receptor (beta chain). The entry originates in a study of T cell changes during pregnancy in multiple sclerosis. TCRdb's table, derived via immunoSEQ multiplex PCR, lists solely in-frame clones and lacks some. The sample gives about 53,000 clones, roughly 90% of which show up once; approximately 2.8% is in the top ten. Specimen: CD8+ T cells from peripheral blood mononuclear cells, collected before pregnancy. The source is a female donor with multiple sclerosis, enrolled in a pregnancy study.

In DNA, the CDR3 is TGTGCCAGCAGTGAAGCTAAGGGGGGAGGGGTAGAGACCCAGTACTTC. Protein: CASSEAKGGGVETQYF. The V call is TRBV6-1, the J call TRBJ2-5; possibly TRBD2 for D (7 bases). The CDR3 has 16 amino acids. Trimming removed 0 bases at V and 4 bases at J, with 15 bases between. CDR1 is MNHNS, CDR2 SASEGT, per germline.